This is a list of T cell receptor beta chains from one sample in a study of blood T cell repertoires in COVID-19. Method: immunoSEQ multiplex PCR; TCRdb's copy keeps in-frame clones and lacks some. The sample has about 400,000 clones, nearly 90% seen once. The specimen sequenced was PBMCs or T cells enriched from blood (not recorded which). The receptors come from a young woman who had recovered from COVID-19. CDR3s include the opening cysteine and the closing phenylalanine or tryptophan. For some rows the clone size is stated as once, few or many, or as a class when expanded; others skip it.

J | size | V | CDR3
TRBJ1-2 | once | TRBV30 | CAGQALANYGYTF
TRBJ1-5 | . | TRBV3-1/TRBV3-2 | CASSQVGGRGLKYSNQPQHF
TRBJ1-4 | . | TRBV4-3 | CASSQDRGWWEKLFF
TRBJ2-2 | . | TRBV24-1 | CATSKGNFTNTGELFF
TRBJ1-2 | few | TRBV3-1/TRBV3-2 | CASSPHQNNGYTF
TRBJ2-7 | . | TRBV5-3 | CARSPGTSGRRGLYEQYF
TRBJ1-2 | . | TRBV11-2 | CASSLATGPLYGYTF
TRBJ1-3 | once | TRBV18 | CASSPNYRGNGNTIYF
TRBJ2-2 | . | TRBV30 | CAWTGITGELFF
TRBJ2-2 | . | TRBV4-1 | CASSQGTSVTGELFF
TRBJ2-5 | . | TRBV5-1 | CASSLDREETQYF
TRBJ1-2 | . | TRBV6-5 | CASSYVEGNYGYTF
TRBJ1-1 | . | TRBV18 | CASSPRGQTNTEAFF
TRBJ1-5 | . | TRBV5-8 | CASSLQGYSNQPQHF
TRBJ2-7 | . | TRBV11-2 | CASSPRSRQGFREQYF
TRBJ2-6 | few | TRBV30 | CAWMYSGANVLTF
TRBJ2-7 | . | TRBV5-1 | CASSLVGLITYEQYF
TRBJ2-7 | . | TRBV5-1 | CASSLDAVTYEQYF
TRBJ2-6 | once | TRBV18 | CASSRTGNSGANVLTF
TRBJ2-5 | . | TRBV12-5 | CASGLRVLFTEGETQYF
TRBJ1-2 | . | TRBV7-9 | CASSTPDRAYGYTF
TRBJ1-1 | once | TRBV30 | CAWSVGVGPSNTEAFF
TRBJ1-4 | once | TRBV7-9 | CASSLGQARGVLFF
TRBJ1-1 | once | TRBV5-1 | CASSLALQGRGEAFF
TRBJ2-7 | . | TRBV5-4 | CASSVGLGSYEQYF
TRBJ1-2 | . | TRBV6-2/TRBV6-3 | CASSPLGQGAGYTF
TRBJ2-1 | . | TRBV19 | CASRSPLVYEQFF